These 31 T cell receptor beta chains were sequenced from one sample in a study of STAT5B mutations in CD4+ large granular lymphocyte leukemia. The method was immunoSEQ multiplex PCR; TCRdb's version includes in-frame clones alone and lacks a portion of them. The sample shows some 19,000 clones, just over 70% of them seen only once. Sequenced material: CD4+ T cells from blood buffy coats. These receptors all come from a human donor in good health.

For the CDR3, the DNA is TGTGCCAGCAGCTTAATGGCGAAAAAGGGCACAGATACGCAGTATTTT. It yields the protein CASSLMAKKGTDTQYF. The V gene is TRBV7-8, the J gene TRBJ2-3; D not certain. V was clipped by 2 bases and J by 1 base, with 13 bases between them. This CDR3 spans 16 amino acids. Germline CDR1 and CDR2: SGHVS and FQNEAQ.

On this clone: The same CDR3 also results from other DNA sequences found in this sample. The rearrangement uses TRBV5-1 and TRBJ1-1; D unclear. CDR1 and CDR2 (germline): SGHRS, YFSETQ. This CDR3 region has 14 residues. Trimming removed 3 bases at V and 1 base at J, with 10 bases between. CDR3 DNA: TGCGCCAGCAGCTCCCGGACGACGAACACTGAAGCTTTCTTT. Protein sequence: CASSSRTTNTEAFF.

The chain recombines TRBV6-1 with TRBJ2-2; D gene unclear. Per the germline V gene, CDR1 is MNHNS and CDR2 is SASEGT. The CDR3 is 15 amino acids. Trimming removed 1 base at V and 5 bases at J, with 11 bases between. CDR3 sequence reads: CASSEGYTSTGELFF. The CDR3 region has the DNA TGTGCCAGCAGTGAAGGGTACACGAGTACCGGGGAGCTGTTTTTT.

The CDR3 DNA follows: TGTGCCAGCAGTGAATTTACTAGCGGGTCGTACAATGAGCAGTTCTTC. Translated: CASSEFTSGSYNEQFF. This chain connects TRBV6-1 to TRBJ2-1, with 9 bases matching TRBD2. Germline V gives CDR1 MNHNS, CDR2 SASEGT. This CDR3 region has 16 residues. Trimming at V came to 2 bases and at J to 4 bases, leaving 6 bases not matched to a gene.

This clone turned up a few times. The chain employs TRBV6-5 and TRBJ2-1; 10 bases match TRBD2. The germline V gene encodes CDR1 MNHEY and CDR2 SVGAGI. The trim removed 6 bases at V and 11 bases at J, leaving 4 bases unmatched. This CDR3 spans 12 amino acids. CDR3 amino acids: CASRHTSGKQFF. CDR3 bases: TGTGCCAGCAGGCATACTAGCGGGAAGCAGTTCTTC.

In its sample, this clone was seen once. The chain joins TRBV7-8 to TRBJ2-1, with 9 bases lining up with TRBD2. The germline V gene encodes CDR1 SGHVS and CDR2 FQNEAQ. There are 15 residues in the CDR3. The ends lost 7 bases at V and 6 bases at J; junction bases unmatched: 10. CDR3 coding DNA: TGTGCCAGCATCTGGCGGGCGGGAGGGGGCAATGAGCAGTTCTTC. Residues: CASIWRAGGGNEQFF.

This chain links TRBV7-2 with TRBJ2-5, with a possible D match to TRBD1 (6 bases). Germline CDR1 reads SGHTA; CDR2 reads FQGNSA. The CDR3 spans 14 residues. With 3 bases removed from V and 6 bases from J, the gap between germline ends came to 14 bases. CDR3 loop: CASSFAGAPQTQYF. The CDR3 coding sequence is TGTGCCAGCAGCTTTGCAGGGGCTCCCCAGACCCAGTACTTC.

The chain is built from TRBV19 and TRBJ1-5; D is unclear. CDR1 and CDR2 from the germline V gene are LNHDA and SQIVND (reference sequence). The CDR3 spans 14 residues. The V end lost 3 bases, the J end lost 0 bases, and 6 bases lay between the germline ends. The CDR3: CASSIKVSNQPQHF. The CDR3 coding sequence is TGTGCCAGTAGTATCAAGGTTAGCAATCAGCCCCAGCATTTT.

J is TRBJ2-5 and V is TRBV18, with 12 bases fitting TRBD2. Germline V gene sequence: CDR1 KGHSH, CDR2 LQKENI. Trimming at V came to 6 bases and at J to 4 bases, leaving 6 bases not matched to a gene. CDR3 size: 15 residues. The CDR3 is CASSPGLAGLETQYF. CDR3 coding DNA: TGTGCCAGCTCGCCGGGACTAGCGGGCTTAGAGACCCAGTACTTC.

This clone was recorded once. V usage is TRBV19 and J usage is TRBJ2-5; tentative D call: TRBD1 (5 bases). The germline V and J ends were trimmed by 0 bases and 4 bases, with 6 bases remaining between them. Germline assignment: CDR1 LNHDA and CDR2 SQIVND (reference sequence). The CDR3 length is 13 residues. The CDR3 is CASSIDQGETQYF. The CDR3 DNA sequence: TGTGCCAGTAGTATAGATCAGGGAGAGACCCAGTACTTC.

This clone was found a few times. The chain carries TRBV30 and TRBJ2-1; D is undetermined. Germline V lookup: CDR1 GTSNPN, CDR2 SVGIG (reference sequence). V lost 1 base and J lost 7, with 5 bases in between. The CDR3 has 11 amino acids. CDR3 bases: TGTGCCTGGAGTGACCGGAATGAGCAGTTCTTC. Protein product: CAWSDRNEQFF. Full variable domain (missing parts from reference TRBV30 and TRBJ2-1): SQTIHQWPATLVQPVGSPLSLECTVEGTSNPNLYWYRQAAGRGLQLLFYSVGIGQISSEVPQNLSASRPQDRQFILSSKKLLLSDSGFYLCAWSDRNEQFFGPGTRLTVL.

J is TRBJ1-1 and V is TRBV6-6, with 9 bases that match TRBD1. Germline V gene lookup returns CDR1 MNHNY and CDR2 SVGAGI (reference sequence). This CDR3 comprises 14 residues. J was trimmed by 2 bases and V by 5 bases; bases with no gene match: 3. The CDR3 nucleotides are TGTGCCAGCAGTAACAGGGGGCCAAACACTGAAGCTTTCTTT. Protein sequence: CASSNRGPNTEAFF.

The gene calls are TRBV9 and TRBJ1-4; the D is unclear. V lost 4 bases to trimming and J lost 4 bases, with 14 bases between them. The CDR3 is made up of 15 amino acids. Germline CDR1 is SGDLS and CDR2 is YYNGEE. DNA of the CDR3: TGTGCCAGCAGCCCGCGAATGGCCGTTAATGAAAAACTGTTTTTT. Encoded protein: CASSPRMAVNEKLFF.

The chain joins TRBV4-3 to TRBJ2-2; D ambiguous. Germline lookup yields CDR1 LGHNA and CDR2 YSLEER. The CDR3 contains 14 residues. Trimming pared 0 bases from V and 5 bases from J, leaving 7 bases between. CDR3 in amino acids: CASSQDPGTGELFF. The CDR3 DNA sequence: TGCGCCAGCAGCCAAGATCCCGGGACCGGGGAGCTGTTTTTT.

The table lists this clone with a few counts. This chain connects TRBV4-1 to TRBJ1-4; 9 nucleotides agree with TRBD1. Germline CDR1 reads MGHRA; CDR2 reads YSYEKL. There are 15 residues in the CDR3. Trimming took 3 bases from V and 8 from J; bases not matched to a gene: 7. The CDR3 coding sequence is TGCGCCAGCAGCCAGCCGGGACAGGGAAGGGAAAAACTGTTTTTT. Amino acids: CASSQPGQGREKLFF.

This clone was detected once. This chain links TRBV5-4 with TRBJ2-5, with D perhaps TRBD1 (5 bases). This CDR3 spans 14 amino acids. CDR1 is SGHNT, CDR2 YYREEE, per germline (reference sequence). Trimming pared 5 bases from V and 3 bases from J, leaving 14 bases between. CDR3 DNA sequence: TGTGCCAGCAGTAGGGGCGGAGACGAAGAGACCCAGTACTTC. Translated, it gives CASSRGGDEETQYF.

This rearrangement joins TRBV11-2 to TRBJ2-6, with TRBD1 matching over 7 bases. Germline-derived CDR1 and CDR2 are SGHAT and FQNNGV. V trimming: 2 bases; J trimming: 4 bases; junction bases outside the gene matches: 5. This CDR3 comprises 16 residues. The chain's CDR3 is CASSLTTGAGANVLTF. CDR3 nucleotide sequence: TGTGCCAGCAGCTTAACTACAGGGGCCGGGGCCAACGTCCTGACTTTC.

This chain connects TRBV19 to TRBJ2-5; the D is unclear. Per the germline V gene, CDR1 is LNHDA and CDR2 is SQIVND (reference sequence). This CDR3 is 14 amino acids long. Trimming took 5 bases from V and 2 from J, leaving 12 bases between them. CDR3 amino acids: CASSRRVEQETQYF. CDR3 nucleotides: TGTGCCAGTAGTCGCCGGGTAGAACAAGAGACCCAGTACTTC. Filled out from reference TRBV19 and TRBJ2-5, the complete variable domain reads DGGITQSPKYLFRKEGQNVTLSCEQNLNHDAMYWYRQDPGQGLRLIYYSQIVNDFQKGDIAEGYSVSREKKESFPLTVTSAQKNPTAFYLCASSRRVEQETQYFGPGTRLLVL.

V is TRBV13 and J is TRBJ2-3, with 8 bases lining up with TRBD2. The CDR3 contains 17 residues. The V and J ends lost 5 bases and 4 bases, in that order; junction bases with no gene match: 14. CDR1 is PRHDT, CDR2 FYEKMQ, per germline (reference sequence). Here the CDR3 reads CASSPGGAGVGPDTQYF. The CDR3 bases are TGTGCCAGCAGCCCCGGGGGGGCGGGAGTGGGCCCAGATACGCAGTATTTT.

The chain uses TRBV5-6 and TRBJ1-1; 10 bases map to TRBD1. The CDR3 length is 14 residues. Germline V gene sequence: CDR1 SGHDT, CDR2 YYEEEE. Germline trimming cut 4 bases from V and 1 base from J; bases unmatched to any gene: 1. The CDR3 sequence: CASSRDRGNTEAFF. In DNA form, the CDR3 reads TGTGCCAGCAGCCGGGACAGGGGGAACACTGAAGCTTTCTTT.

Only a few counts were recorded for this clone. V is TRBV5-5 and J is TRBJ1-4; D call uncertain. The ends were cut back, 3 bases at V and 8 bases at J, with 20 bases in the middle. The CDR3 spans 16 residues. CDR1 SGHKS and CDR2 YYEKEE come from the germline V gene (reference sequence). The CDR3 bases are TGTGCCAGCAGCTGGGAGGGTCCGGGCTCGGGGGAAAAACTGTTTTTT. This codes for CASSWEGPGSGEKLFF.

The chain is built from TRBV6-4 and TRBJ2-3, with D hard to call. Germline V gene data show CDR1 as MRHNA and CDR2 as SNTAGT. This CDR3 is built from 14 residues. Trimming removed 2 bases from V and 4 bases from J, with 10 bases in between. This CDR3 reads CASSDGPAPDTQYF. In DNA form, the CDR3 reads TGTGCCAGCAGTGACGGTCCGGCCCCAGATACGCAGTATTTT.

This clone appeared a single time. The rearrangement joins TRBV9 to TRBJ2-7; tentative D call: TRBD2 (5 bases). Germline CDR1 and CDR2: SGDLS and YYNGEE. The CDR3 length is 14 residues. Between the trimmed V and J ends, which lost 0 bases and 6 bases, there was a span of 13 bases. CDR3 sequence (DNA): TGTGCCAGCAGCGTAGCTACGGGGAAGGGCGAGCAGTACTTC. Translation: CASSVATGKGEQYF.

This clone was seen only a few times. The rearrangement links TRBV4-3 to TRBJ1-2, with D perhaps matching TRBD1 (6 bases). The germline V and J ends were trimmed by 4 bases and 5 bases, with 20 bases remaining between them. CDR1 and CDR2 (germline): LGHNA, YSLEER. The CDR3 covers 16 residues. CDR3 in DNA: TGCGCCAGCAGCCGGTATCTAGTGGGGGGCGAGTATGGCTACACCTTC. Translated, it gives CASSRYLVGGEYGYTF.

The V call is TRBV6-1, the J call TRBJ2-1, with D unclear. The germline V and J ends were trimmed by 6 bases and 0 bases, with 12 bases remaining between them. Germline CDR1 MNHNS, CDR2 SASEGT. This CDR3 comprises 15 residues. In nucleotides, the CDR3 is TGTGCCAGCAGGTATCGGGCGAGCTCCTACAATGAGCAGTTCTTC. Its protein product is CASRYRASSYNEQFF.

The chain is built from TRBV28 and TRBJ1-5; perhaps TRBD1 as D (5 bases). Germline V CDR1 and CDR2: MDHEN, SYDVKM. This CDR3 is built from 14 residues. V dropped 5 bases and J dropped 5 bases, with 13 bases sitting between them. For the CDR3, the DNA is TGTGCCAGCAGTCGTACAGGACTATATCAGCCCCAGCATTTT. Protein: CASSRTGLYQPQHF.

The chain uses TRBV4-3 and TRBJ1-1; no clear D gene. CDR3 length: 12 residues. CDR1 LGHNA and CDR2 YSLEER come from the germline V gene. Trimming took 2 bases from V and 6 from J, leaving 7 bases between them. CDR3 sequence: CASSQIGSEAFF. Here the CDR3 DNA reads TGCGCCAGCAGCCAAATCGGGTCTGAAGCTTTCTTT.

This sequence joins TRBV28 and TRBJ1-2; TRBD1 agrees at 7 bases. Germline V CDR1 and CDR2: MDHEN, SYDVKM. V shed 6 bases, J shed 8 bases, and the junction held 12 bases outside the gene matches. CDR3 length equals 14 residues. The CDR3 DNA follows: TGTGCCAGCAGGAGAACCGGGACAGTGGGGGGCTACACCTTC. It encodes CASRRTGTVGGYTF.

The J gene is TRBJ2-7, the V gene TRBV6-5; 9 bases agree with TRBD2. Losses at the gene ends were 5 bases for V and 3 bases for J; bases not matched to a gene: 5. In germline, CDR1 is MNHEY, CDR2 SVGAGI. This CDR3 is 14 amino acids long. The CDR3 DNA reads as TGTGCCAGCAGTCCCGGGACTAGCCACTACGAGCAGTACTTC. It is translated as CASSPGTSHYEQYF.

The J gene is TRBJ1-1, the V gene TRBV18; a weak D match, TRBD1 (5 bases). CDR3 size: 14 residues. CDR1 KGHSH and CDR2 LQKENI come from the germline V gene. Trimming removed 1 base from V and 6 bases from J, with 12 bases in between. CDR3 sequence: CASSPLREAPEAFF. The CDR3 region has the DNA TGTGCCAGCTCACCACTCAGGGAGGCGCCTGAAGCTTTCTTT.

CDR3 amino acids: CASSTGNSGNTIYF. For the CDR3, the DNA is TGTGCCAGCAGTACAGGGAACTCTGGAAACACCATATATTTT. The chain employs TRBV27 and TRBJ1-3; D might be TRBD1 (6 bases). With 5 bases removed from V and 0 bases from J, the gap between germline ends came to 8 bases. The germline CDR1 and CDR2 sequences are MNHEY and SMNVEV (reference sequence). This CDR3 spans 14 amino acids.